The next 22 T cell receptor beta chains were all read from a single sample in a study of cytomegalovirus exposure and HLA in healthy donors. Use of 60 Vbeta and 13 Jbeta primers characterized the PCR. Using immunoSEQ multiplex PCR, the repertoire was profiled, and TCRdb retains in-frame clones only, with some absent. The sample lists 95,000 to 150,000 clones, roughly 74% occurring once. The specimen sequenced was PBMCs. The receptors derive from a man aged 35-49 years in good health and CMV-seronegative.

The chain recombines TRBV5-4 with TRBJ1-1; possible D gene TRBD1, 5 bases. The CDR3 is made up of 16 amino acids. Germline values: CDR1 SGHNT, CDR2 YYREEE (reference sequence). Trimming took off 4 bases at V and 4 bases at J, with 20 bases between the two ends. CDR3 sequence: CASSLGDYGGGTEAFF. The CDR3 DNA follows: TGTGCCAGCAGCCTTGGGGACTACGGTGGCGGCACTGAAGCTTTCTTT.

The gene calls are TRBV6-4 and TRBJ1-2; 7 bases agree with TRBD1. Germline-derived CDR1 and CDR2 are MRHNA and SNTAGT. V trimming: 4 bases; J trimming: 6 bases; junction bases outside the gene matches: 2. This CDR3 is 12 amino acids long. The CDR3 bases are TGTGCCAGCAGTGCACAGGGGAATGGCTACACCTTC. It specifies CASSAQGNGYTF.

This clone was observed a handful of times. This chain joins TRBV9 and TRBJ1-1; possible D gene TRBD1, 5 bases. Trimming removed 2 bases from V and 0 bases from J, with 14 bases in between. Per germline, CDR1 SGDLS and CDR2 YYNGEE. This CDR3 spans 16 amino acids. The CDR3 DNA reads TGTGCCAGCAGCGTGGGTCAGGGAAGAATGAACACTGAAGCTTTCTTT. Its protein is CASSVGQGRMNTEAFF.

There are a few counts of this clone. The chain recombines TRBV18 with TRBJ2-2, with TRBD1 matching over 7 bases. Germline values: CDR1 KGHSH, CDR2 LQKENI. The trim removed 4 bases at V and 4 bases at J, leaving 0 bases unmatched. The CDR3 spans 13 residues. The CDR3 loop reads CASSRQGTGELFF. Here the CDR3 DNA reads TGTGCCAGCTCACGACAGGGCACCGGGGAGCTGTTTTTT.

The DNA for the CDR3 is TGTGCCAGCAGCCGGATTACAACCACGGGAGCTTTCTTT. This sequence encodes CASSRITTTGAFF. V gene TRBV14 combines with J gene TRBJ1-1, with D uncertain. The CDR3 runs 13 residues. The germline CDR1 and CDR2 sequences are SGHDN and FVKESK. V was trimmed by 4 bases and J by 10 bases, leaving 16 bases between them.

The CDR3 is CASSLLAGGIGELFF. The CDR3, as DNA: TGTGCCAGCAGCTTACTAGCGGGGGGGATCGGGGAGCTGTTTTTT. The V and J genes are TRBV7-3 and TRBJ2-2; TRBD2 matches 12 bases. The CDR3 sequence is 15 residues long. Per germline, CDR1 SGHTA and CDR2 FQGTGA. V lost 2 bases and J lost 7; bases outside the gene matches: 2.

This clone was seen more than once but under ten times. The chain has TRBV2 and TRBJ2-7; D may be TRBD2 (6 bases). CDR3 length: 13 residues. V gave up 2 bases and J gave up 4 bases, with 9 bases separating them. From germline, CDR1 is SNHLY and CDR2 FYNNEI. Written as DNA, the CDR3 is TGTGCCAGCAGTGAATGGAGGGGATACGAGCAGTACTTC. It specifies CASSEWRGYEQYF. Filled out from reference TRBV2 and TRBJ2-7, the complete variable domain reads EPEVTQTPSHQVTQMGQEVILRCVPISNHLYFYWYRQILGQKVEFLVSFYNNEISEKSEIFDDQFSVERPDGSNFTLKIRSTKLEDSAMYFCASSEWRGYEQYFGPGTRLTVT.

This chain links TRBV18 with TRBJ2-7, with D unresolved. Germline V gives CDR1 KGHSH, CDR2 LQKENI. V shed 3 bases and J shed 3 bases, with 9 bases lying between them. The CDR3 extends over 13 amino acids. The CDR3 protein is CASSPNPNYEQYF. The CDR3 nucleotides are TGTGCCAGCTCACCGAACCCTAACTACGAGCAGTACTTC.

V and J are TRBV30 and TRBJ1-1, with 9 bases identical to TRBD1. This CDR3 has 12 amino acids. Trimming cost V 5 bases and J 6 bases; bases outside gene matches: 4. Germline V gives CDR1 GTSNPN, CDR2 SVGIG (reference sequence). Here the CDR3 reads CAWGQGWSEAFF. The DNA of the CDR3 is TGTGCCTGGGGACAGGGGTGGTCTGAAGCTTTCTTT.

The V gene is TRBV4-3, the J gene TRBJ2-5; 9 bases agree with TRBD1. This CDR3 contains 17 residues. Germline loops: CDR1 LGHNA, CDR2 YSLEER. Trimming took 0 bases from V and 5 from J; bases not matched to a gene: 10. This CDR3 reads CASSQEGDREGYETQYF. CDR3 coding DNA: TGCGCCAGCAGCCAAGAAGGGGACAGGGAAGGATACGAGACCCAGTACTTC.

Only a few counts were recorded for this clone. The chain has TRBV29-1 and TRBJ2-3, with 11 positions matching TRBD2. V shed 5 bases, J shed 1 base, and the junction held 2 bases outside the gene matches. Germline values: CDR1 SQVTM, CDR2 ANQGSEA. The CDR3 spans 14 residues. In DNA form, the CDR3 reads TGCAGCGTTATGACTAGCGGGGGCACAGATACGCAGTATTTT. Residues: CSVMTSGGTDTQYF.

The chain has TRBV9 and TRBJ1-6; D unclear. CDR1 SGDLS and CDR2 YYNGEE come from the germline V gene. This CDR3 spans 17 amino acids. Trimming stripped 3 bases from V and 6 bases from J, with 19 bases between. CDR3 sequence: CASSGASIVGINSPLHF. The CDR3 bases are TGTGCCAGCAGCGGGGCCAGTATCGTCGGAATTAATTCACCCCTCCACTTT.

The rearrangement links TRBV29-1 to TRBJ2-7, with D unresolved. The CDR3 length is 12 residues. Germline V lookup: CDR1 SQVTM, CDR2 ANQGSEA. V shed 4 bases and J shed 2 bases, with 9 bases lying between them. The CDR3 nucleotides read TGCAGCGTTGGGCAGGTTGCCTACGAGCAGTACTTC. Translated, it gives CSVGQVAYEQYF.

The rearrangement links TRBV13 to TRBJ2-2, with 8 bases identical to TRBD2. The CDR3 is 19 amino acids. The junction had 14 bases not matched to a gene; V was cut back by 5 bases and J by 0 bases. CDR1 is PRHDT and CDR2 is FYEKMQ in the germline V gene (reference sequence). The CDR3 DNA follows: TGTGCCAGCAGCCCCGGTGGTGAGCGGGGGACACCGAACACCGGGGAGCTGTTTTTT. Translated: CASSPGGERGTPNTGELFF.

The sample holds a few counts of this clone. This rearrangement joins TRBV19 to TRBJ1-2, with D hard to call. V was clipped by 5 bases and J by 5 bases, with 15 bases between them. The germline V gene encodes CDR1 LNHDA and CDR2 SQIVND (reference sequence). This CDR3 has 14 amino acids. The chain's CDR3 is CASSEEGSGYGYTF. As DNA, the CDR3 is TGTGCCAGTAGTGAGGAGGGTTCGGGGTATGGCTACACCTTC. The full variable domain, rest sourced from reference TRBV19 and TRBJ1-2, is DGGITQSPKYLFRKEGQNVTLSCEQNLNHDAMYWYRQDPGQGLRLIYYSQIVNDFQKGDIAEGYSVSREKKESFPLTVTSAQKNPTAFYLCASSEEGSGYGYTFGSGTRLTVV.

This chain joins TRBV5-6 and TRBJ2-2, with 9 positions matching TRBD2. Per germline, CDR1 SGHDT and CDR2 YYEEEE. CDR3 size: 17 residues. Unmatched junction bases numbered 3, after V lost 0 bases and J lost 0 bases. The CDR3 bases are TGTGCCAGCAGCTTGGGGCTAGCGGGGACGAACACCGGGGAGCTGTTTTTT. Amino acid sequence: CASSLGLAGTNTGELFF.

The chain uses TRBV7-9 and TRBJ2-3; 9 nucleotides align to TRBD2. Germline V lookup: CDR1 SEHNR, CDR2 FQNEAQ (reference sequence). CDR3 length: 17 residues. Trimming at V came to 5 bases and at J to 1 base, leaving 10 bases not matched to a gene. The CDR3: CASSPQLAGVRTDTQYF. The CDR3 DNA follows: TGTGCCAGCAGCCCGCAGTTAGCGGGGGTACGCACAGATACGCAGTATTTT.

The V gene is TRBV15, the J gene TRBJ1-5; D not certain. Germline V lookup: CDR1 LNHNV, CDR2 YYDKDF (reference sequence). The CDR3 spans 13 residues. Trimming took 0 bases from V and 5 from J, leaving 5 bases between them. The CDR3 nucleotides read TGTGCCACCAGCAGAGAGCGAGATCAGCCCCAGCATTTT. Its protein product is CATSRERDQPQHF.

V is TRBV6-1 and J is TRBJ2-2, with no clear D. Per germline, CDR1 MNHNS and CDR2 SASEGT. Trimming took off 6 bases at V and 0 bases at J, with 8 bases between the two ends. The CDR3 is 14 amino acids. CDR3 nucleotide sequence: TGTGCCAGCAGGCAGGTGGCGAACACCGGGGAGCTGTTTTTT. This codes for CASRQVANTGELFF.

V is TRBV6-1 and J is TRBJ1-6; D perhaps matches TRBD1 (5 bases). V lost 6 bases, J lost 9 bases, and 15 bases lay in between. Germline V gene data show CDR1 as MNHNS and CDR2 as SASEGT. The CDR3 spans 14 residues. CDR3 DNA sequence: TGTGCCAGCAGCCAGGAGGGGCGTTTTTCACCCCTCCACTTT. The encoded protein is CASSQEGRFSPLHF.

This rearrangement joins TRBV9 to TRBJ1-1; tentatively, D is TRBD1 (5 bases). Between the trimmed V and J ends, which lost 4 bases and 1 base, there was a span of 8 bases. From germline, CDR1 is SGDLS and CDR2 YYNGEE. The CDR3 is made up of 13 amino acids. The CDR3 DNA is TGTGCCAGCAGCCTACAGGCGAACACTGAAGCTTTCTTT. This gives the protein CASSLQANTEAFF.

The rearrangement joins TRBV16 to TRBJ1-2; D uncertain. CDR1 and CDR2 (germline): KGHSY, FQNENV. V was trimmed by 2 bases and J by 5 bases, leaving 12 bases between them. This CDR3 is built from 14 residues. Here the CDR3 DNA reads TGTGCCAGCAGCCAAGCCGGGAGTAATTATGGCTACACCTTC. Translating it yields CASSQAGSNYGYTF.